This TCR beta chain derives from a study of T cells in Graves' hyperthyroidism and ophthalmopathy. Whole-study findings and limits: Most thyroid clonotypes that were expanded above 0.001 also turned up in blood.

The sample holds many counts of this clonotype. Its specificity is not known. Amplification of TCR beta CDR3 regions used RNA as the template. First-round RT-PCR with HTBI primers amplified the TCR CDR3 region. TCRdb called the multiplex PCR reads again in MiXCR, with one record for every CDR3 protein. In the table there are hundreds of thousands of distinct CDR3 sequences, approximately 13% of which are singletons. CDR1 and CDR2 (germline): MNHEY, SMNVEV (reference sequence). The CDR3 has 13 residues. V shed 4 bases and J shed 9 bases, with 16 bases lying between them. Uncontrolled infection, other autoimmune disease, pregnancy or lactation barred patients from enrollment.

The chain employs TRBV27 and TRBJ2-7, with TRBD2 as a possible D gene (6 bases). The sample comprised blood. The clonotype comes from a woman between 18 and 30 years old with Graves' hyperthyroidism. CDR3: CASSSARLDTQYF. The DNA of the CDR3 is TGTGCCAGCAGTTCCGCGAGACTAGACACGCAGTACTTC.